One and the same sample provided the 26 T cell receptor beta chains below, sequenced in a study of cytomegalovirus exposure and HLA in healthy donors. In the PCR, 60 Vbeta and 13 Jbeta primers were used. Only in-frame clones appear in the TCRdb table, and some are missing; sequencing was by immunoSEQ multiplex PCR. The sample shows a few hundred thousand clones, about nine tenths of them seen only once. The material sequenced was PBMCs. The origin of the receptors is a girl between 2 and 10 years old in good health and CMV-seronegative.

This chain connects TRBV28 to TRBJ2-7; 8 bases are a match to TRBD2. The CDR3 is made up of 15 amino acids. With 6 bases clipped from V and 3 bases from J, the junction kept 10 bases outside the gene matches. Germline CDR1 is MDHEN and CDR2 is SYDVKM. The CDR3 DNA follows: TGTGCCAGCAGCCCGCGGGGGGTGGGGGACTACGAGCAGTACTTC. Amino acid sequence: CASSPRGVGDYEQYF.

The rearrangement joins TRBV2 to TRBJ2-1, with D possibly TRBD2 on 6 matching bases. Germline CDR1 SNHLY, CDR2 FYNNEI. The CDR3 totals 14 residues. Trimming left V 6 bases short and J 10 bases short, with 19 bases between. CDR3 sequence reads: CASRGGRPDHEQFF. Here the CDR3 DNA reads TGTGCCAGCAGGGGTGGGAGGCCCGACCACGAGCAGTTCTTC.

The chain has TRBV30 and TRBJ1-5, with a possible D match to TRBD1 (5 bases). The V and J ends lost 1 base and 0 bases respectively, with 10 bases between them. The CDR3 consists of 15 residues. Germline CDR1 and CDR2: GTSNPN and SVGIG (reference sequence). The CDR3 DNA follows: TGTGCCTGGAGTGGATCGCAGGGTAGCAATCAGCCCCAGCATTTT. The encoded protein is CAWSGSQGSNQPQHF.

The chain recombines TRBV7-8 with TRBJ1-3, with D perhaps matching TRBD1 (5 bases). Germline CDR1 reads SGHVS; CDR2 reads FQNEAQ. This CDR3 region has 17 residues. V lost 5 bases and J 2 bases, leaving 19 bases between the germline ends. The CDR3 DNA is TGTGCCAGCAGCCGCGGGGGACTCGGGGTGCCTGGAAACACCATATATTTT. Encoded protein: CASSRGGLGVPGNTIYF.

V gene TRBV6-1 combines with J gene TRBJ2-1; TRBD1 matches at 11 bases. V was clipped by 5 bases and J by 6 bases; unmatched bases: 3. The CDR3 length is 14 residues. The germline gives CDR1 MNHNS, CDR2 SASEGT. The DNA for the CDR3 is TGTGCCAGCAGTCCCGGGACAGGGGGCAATGAGCAGTTCTTC. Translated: CASSPGTGGNEQFF.

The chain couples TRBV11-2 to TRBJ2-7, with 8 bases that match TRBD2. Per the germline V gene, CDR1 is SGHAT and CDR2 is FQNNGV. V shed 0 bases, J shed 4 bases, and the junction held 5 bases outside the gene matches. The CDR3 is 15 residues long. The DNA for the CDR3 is TGTGCCAGCAGCTTAGATGGGACTAGTATTTACGAGCAGTACTTC. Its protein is CASSLDGTSIYEQYF. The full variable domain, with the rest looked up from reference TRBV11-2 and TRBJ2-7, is EAGVAQSPRYKIIEKRQSVAFWCNPISGHATLYWYQQILGQGPKLLIQFQNNGVVDDSQLPKDRFSAERLKGVDSTLKIQPAKLEDSAVYLCASSLDGTSIYEQYFGPGTRLTVT.

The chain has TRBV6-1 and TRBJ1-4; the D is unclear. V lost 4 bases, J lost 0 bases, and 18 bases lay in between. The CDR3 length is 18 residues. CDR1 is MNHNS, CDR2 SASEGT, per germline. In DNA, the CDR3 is TGTGCCAGCAGTGGTTGGGCAGCCTCACCTGCAACTAATGAAAAACTGTTTTTT. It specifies CASSGWAASPATNEKLFF.

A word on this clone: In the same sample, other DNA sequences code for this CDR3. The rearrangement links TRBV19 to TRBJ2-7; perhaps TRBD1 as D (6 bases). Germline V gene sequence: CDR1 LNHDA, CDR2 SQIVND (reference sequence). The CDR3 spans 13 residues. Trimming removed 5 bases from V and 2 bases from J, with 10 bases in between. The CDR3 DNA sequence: TGTGCCAGTAGTCCGGGACAAGCCTACGAGCAGTACTTC. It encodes CASSPGQAYEQYF.

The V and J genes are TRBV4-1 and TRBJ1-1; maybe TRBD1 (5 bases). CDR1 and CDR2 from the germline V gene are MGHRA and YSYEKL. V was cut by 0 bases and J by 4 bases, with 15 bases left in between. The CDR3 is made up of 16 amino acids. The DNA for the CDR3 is TGCGCCAGCAGCCAAGAAAGGGCCGACGGGGGCACTGAAGCTTTCTTT. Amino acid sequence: CASSQERADGGTEAFF.

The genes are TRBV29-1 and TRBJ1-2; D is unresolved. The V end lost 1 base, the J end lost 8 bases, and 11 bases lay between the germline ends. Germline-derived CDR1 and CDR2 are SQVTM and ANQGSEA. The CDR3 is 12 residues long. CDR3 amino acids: CSVEGLGKGYTF. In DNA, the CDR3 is TGCAGCGTTGAAGGTCTCGGTAAGGGCTACACCTTC.

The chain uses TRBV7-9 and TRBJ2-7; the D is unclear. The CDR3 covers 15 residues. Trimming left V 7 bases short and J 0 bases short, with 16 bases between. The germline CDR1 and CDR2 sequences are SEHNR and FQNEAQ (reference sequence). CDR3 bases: TGTGCCAGCAACAAACTACTCCTGAGCTCCTACGAGCAGTACTTC. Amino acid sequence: CASNKLLLSSYEQYF.

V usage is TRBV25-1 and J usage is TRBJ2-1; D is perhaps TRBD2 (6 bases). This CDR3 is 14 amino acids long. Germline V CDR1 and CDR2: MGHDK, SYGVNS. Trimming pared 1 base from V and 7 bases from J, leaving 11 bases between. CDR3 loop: CASSELWGVNEQFF. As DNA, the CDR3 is TGTGCCAGCAGTGAATTATGGGGGGTGAATGAGCAGTTCTTC.

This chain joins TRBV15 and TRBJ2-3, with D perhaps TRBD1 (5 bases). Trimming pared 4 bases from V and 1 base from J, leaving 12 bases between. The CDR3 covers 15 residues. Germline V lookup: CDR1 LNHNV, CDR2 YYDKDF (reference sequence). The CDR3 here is CATSTRVSGTDTQYF. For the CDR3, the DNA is TGTGCCACCAGCACCAGGGTCTCCGGCACAGATACGCAGTATTTT.

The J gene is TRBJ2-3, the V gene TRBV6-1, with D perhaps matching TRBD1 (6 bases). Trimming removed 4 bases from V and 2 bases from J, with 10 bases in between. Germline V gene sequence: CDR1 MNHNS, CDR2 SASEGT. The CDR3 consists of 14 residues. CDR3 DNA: TGTGCCAGCAGTGGTAGGACAGTCACAGATACGCAGTATTTT. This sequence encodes CASSGRTVTDTQYF.

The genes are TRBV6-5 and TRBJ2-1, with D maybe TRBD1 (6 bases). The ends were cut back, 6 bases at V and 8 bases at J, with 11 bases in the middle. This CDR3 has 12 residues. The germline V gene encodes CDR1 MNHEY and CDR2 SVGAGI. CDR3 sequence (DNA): TGTGCCAGCAGGAACAGGGAAGATGAGCAGTTCTTC. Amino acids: CASRNREDEQFF.

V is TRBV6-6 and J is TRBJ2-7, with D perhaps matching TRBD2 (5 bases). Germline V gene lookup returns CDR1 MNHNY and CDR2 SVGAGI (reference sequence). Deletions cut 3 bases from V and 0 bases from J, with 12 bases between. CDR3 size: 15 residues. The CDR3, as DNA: TGTGCCAGCAGTTATTCGGGATCTACCTCCTACGAGCAGTACTTC. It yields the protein CASSYSGSTSYEQYF.

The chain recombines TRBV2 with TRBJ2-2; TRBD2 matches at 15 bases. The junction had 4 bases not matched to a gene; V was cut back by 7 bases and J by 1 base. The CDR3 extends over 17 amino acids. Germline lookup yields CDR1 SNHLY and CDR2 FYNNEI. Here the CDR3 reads CASTWTSGRVNTGELFF. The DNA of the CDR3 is TGTGCCAGCACTTGGACTAGCGGGAGGGTGAACACCGGGGAGCTGTTTTTT.

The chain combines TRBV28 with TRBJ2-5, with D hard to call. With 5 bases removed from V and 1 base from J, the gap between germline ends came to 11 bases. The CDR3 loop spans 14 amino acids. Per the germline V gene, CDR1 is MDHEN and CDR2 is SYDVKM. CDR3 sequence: CASSQRGVQETQYF. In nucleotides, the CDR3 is TGTGCCAGCAGTCAAAGAGGAGTCCAAGAGACCCAGTACTTC.

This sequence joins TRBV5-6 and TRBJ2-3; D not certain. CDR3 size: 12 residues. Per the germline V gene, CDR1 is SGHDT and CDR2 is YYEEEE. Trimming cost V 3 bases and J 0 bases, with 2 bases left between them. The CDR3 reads CASSSSTDTQYF. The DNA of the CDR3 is TGTGCCAGCAGCTCTAGCACAGATACGCAGTATTTT.

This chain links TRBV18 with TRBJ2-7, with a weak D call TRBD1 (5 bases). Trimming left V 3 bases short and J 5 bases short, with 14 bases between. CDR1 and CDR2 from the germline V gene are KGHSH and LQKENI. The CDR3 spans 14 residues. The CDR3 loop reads CASSPLPGIDEQYF. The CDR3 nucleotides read TGTGCCAGCTCACCCCTCCCAGGGATAGACGAGCAGTACTTC.

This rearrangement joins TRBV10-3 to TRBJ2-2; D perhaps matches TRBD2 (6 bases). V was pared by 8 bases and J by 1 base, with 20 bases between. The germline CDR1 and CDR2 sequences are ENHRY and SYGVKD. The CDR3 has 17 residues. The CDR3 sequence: CAIRETDLLGNTGELFF. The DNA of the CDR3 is TGTGCCATCCGGGAGACGGATCTCCTAGGGAACACCGGGGAGCTGTTTTTT.

The CDR3 sequence: CASSLTHQGDYGYTF. CDR3 in DNA: TGTGCCAGCAGCTTAACTCATCAGGGTGACTATGGCTACACCTTC. The V and J genes are TRBV7-9 and TRBJ1-2; possibly TRBD1 for D (5 bases). Between the trimmed V and J ends, which lost 2 bases and 3 bases, there was a span of 13 bases. Germline CDR1 and CDR2: SEHNR and FQNEAQ (reference sequence). The CDR3 is 15 residues long.

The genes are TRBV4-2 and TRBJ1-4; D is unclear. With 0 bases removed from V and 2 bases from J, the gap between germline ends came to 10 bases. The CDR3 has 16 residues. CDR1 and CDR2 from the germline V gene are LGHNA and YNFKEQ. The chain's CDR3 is CASSQDWAFTNEKLFF. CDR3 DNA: TGTGCCAGCAGCCAAGATTGGGCGTTTACTAATGAAAAACTGTTTTTT.

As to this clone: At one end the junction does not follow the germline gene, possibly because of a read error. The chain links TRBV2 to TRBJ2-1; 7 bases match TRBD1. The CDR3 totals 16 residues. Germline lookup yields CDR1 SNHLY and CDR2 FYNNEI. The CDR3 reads CASSLQWDSNLGSPLF. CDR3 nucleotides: TGTGCCAGCAGCCTACAATGGGACAGCAATTTGGGGTCGCCTCTCTTC.

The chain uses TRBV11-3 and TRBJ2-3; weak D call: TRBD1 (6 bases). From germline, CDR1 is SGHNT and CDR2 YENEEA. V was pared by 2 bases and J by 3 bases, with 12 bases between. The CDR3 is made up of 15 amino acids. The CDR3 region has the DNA TGTGCCAGCAGCTTAAGAAGGGGGAGTACAGATACGCAGTATTTT. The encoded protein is CASSLRRGSTDTQYF.

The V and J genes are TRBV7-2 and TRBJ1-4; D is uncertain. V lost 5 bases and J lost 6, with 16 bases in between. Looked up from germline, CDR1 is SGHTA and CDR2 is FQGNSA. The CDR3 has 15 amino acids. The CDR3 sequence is CASSPSPAGDEKLFF. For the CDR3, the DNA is TGTGCCAGCAGCCCCTCCCCCGCGGGCGATGAAAAACTGTTTTTT.